This record concerns one T cell receptor beta chain sequence. Exposed enrollees had met someone with a PCR-confirmed or clinician-diagnosed COVID-19 case at some point within the 2 weeks before study entry. Using immunoSEQ multiplex PCR, the repertoire was profiled, and TCRdb retains in-frame clones only, with some absent. The table lists over 130,000 clones, about 80% of them singletons. The sample is drawn from a study of blood T cell repertoires in COVID-19. Study summary: COVID-19 samples, acute and convalescent, were from the United States, Italy and Spain.

J lost 7 bases, V lost 7 bases, and 4 bases had no gene match. This CDR3 is 14 amino acids long. Per germline, CDR1 LGHDT and CDR2 YNNKEL (reference sequence). The origin of this receptor is a woman aged 18-35 years who had been exposed to COVID-19. Sequenced input: PBMCs or T cells enriched from blood (not recorded which). The chain carries TRBV3-1 (or the pseudogene TRBV3-2) and TRBJ1-6, with 10 bases identical to TRBD1. The CDR3 spells CASIMTGGNSPLHF. The CDR3 nucleotides read TGTGCCAGCATCATGACAGGGGGCAATTCACCCCTCCACTTT.